A selection of T cell receptor beta chains follows, all from one sample in a study of cytomegalovirus exposure and HLA in healthy donors. Only in-frame clones appear in the TCRdb table, and some are missing; sequencing was by immunoSEQ multiplex PCR. The data hold about 200,000 clones, with 80% to 85% observed a single time. The sample taken for sequencing was PBMCs. These receptors were collected from a woman aged 40 to 55 in good health and CMV-seronegative. Each CDR3 is given with its conserved first and last residue. Each record gives: clone size, D gene, J gene, V gene, CDR3 DNA, CDR3 protein. A D gene is named only where the DNA matches it firmly. Expanded clones are given a class, and other clones once, few, many or no size at all.

size: -; D: -; J: TRBJ2-7; V: TRBV6-1; DNA: TGTGCCAGCAGTGAAGGTCCCAGGATCTCCTACGAGCAGTACTTC; CDR3: CASSEGPRISYEQYF
size: -; D: TRBD2; J: TRBJ2-7; V: TRBV5-4; DNA: TGTGCCAGCAGCTACTCCCAGGCTAGCGGGTACTCCTACGAGCAGTACTTC; CDR3: CASSYSQASGYSYEQYF
size: -; D: TRBD1; J: TRBJ1-5; V: TRBV28; DNA: TGTGCCAGCAGTGGCGGGACAGACCGTAGCAATCAGCCCCAGCATTTT; CDR3: CASSGGTDRSNQPQHF
size: -; D: -; J: TRBJ2-7; V: TRBV5-1; DNA: TGCGCCAGCAGCTTGGATCGGGAGCAGTACTTC; CDR3: CASSLDREQYF
size: -; D: -; J: TRBJ1-1; V: TRBV27; DNA: TGTGCCAGCCATAGCAGGTTCCGAGGGACTGAAGCTTTCTTT; CDR3: CASHSRFRGTEAFF
size: -; D: TRBD2; J: TRBJ2-5; V: TRBV18; DNA: TGTGCCAGCTCACCGAGGAAGCGGGATGGAGAGACCCAGTACTTC; CDR3: CASSPRKRDGETQYF
size: once; D: -; J: TRBJ2-1; V: TRBV14; DNA: TGTGCCAGCAGCCAAGATCGTCCAGATGAGCAGTTCTTC; CDR3: CASSQDRPDEQFF
size: once; D: -; J: TRBJ2-1; V: TRBV27; DNA: TGTGCCAGCAGTCGAATCGGGGTCTACAATGAGCAGTTCTTC; CDR3: CASSRIGVYNEQFF
size: -; D: TRBD2; J: TRBJ2-1; V: TRBV13; DNA: TGTGCCAGCAGCCGAAGAACAGGACTAGGCTACAATGAGCAGTTCTTC; CDR3: CASSRRTGLGYNEQFF
size: -; D: TRBD2; J: TRBJ2-7; V: TRBV10-3; DNA: TGTGCCATCAGCCCTACTAGCGGGAGGTACTACGAGCAGTACTTC; CDR3: CAISPTSGRYYEQYF
size: -; D: -; J: TRBJ1-1; V: TRBV12-5; DNA: TGTGCTAGTGGTTTGGCTTACTGGAACACTGAAGCTTTCTTT; CDR3: CASGLAYWNTEAFF